A selection of T cell receptor beta chains follows, all from one sample in a study of identical twins. TCRdb re-called the 5' RACE reads with MiXCR, one entry per CDR3 protein. The sample contains roughly 630,000 distinct CDR3 sequences, about 7% of which appear only once. The sample also formed part of further work on yellow fever vaccine responses in identical twins.

The sequencing sample was made of PBMCs. Receptors originate from a woman in her late teens or twenties in good health. CDR3s include the opening cysteine and the closing phenylalanine or tryptophan. The order of the fields is CDR3 DNA, CDR3 protein, V gene, D gene, J gene, CDR3 length, clone size. D genes are given only for firm matches. Clone size appears in some rows only: once, few, many, or a class for an expanded clone.

CDR3nt: TGTGCCAGCAGTCCCTTGACTAGCGGGAGGGCCTACGAGCAGTACTTC; CDR3aa: CASSPLTSGRAYEQYF; v_gene: TRBV27; d_gene: TRBD2; j_gene: TRBJ2-7; len: 16; abundance: NA
CDR3nt: TGTGCCAGCAGCCCAAGGGTCTATGAGCAGTTCTTC; CDR3aa: CASSPRVYEQFF; v_gene: TRBV7-9; d_gene: NA; j_gene: TRBJ2-1; len: 12; abundance: NA
CDR3nt: TGTGCCAGCAGTTTAGTCCCAACAGGGATAGCTAAACCCCTCCACTTT; CDR3aa: CASSLVPTGIAKPLHF; v_gene: TRBV28; d_gene: NA; j_gene: TRBJ1-6; len: 16; abundance: few
CDR3nt: TGTGCCAGCAGCTTAAGTACCGGGACAGGGCTGTTTTTT; CDR3aa: CASSLSTGTGLFF; v_gene: TRBV7-3; d_gene: TRBD1; j_gene: TRBJ2-2; len: 13; abundance: NA
CDR3nt: TGTGCCAGCAGTCCCCAGGGACTAGCGGGAGTATTAAGCTCCTACAATGAGCAGTTCTTC; CDR3aa: CASSPQGLAGVLSSYNEQFF; v_gene: TRBV27; d_gene: TRBD2; j_gene: TRBJ2-1; len: 20; abundance: NA
CDR3nt: TGTGCCACCAGCAGAGGGGACGGAGGCTCCTACGAGCAGTACTTC; CDR3aa: CATSRGDGGSYEQYF; v_gene: TRBV15; d_gene: NA; j_gene: TRBJ2-7; len: 15; abundance: NA
CDR3nt: TGCGCCAGCAGCTCTTCAGGGAATCCTGGGGCCAACGTCCTGACTTTC; CDR3aa: CASSSSGNPGANVLTF; v_gene: TRBV5-1; d_gene: NA; j_gene: TRBJ2-6; len: 16; abundance: NA
CDR3nt: TGTGCCAGCAGCCCCACCTCCGGGACGGTCGTAAGGGGAGCTTTCTTT; CDR3aa: CASSPTSGTVVRGAFF; v_gene: TRBV7-8; d_gene: NA; j_gene: TRBJ1-1; len: 16; abundance: few
CDR3nt: TGTGCCAGCACCCCTTCAGGGCGCGGTCAGCCCCAGCATTTT; CDR3aa: CASTPSGRGQPQHF; v_gene: TRBV12-3/TRBV12-4; d_gene: NA; j_gene: TRBJ1-5; len: 14; abundance: NA
CDR3nt: TGTGCCAGCAGTCCTTTCAGGTCGTCCGGGGAGCTGTTTTTT; CDR3aa: CASSPFRSSGELFF; v_gene: TRBV12-3/TRBV12-4; d_gene: NA; j_gene: TRBJ2-2; len: 14; abundance: NA
CDR3nt: TGTGCCAGCTCACCCCCCCCGGCAGGGAGCTCCAATCAGCCCCAGCATTTT; CDR3aa: CASSPPPAGSSNQPQHF; v_gene: TRBV18; d_gene: NA; j_gene: TRBJ1-5; len: 17; abundance: many
CDR3nt: TGTGCCAGCAGTGAACGGCTAGCGGGAGTCGGAGAGCAGTACTTC; CDR3aa: CASSERLAGVGEQYF; v_gene: TRBV2; d_gene: TRBD2; j_gene: TRBJ2-7; len: 15; abundance: few
CDR3nt: TGTGCCAGCAGCGCCCAACTAGCGCCCCTATACAATGAGCAGTTCTTC; CDR3aa: CASSAQLAPLYNEQFF; v_gene: TRBV11-3; d_gene: TRBD2; j_gene: TRBJ2-1; len: 16; abundance: NA
CDR3nt: TGTGCCAGCAGTTTACCCGCACGTGAGGCGGGAGCAGAGCAGTTCTTC; CDR3aa: CASSLPAREAGAEQFF; v_gene: TRBV12-3/TRBV12-4; d_gene: TRBD2; j_gene: TRBJ2-1; len: 16; abundance: few
CDR3nt: TGTGCCAGCAGTGAGAACCAGGGAACTAACGAGCAGTACTTC; CDR3aa: CASSENQGTNEQYF; v_gene: TRBV2; d_gene: NA; j_gene: TRBJ2-7; len: 14; abundance: few
CDR3nt: TGTGCCAGCAGCCAACCTGAGGGGGCTAGCGGCTACACCTTC; CDR3aa: CASSQPEGASGYTF; v_gene: TRBV3-1; d_gene: TRBD1; j_gene: TRBJ1-2; len: 14; abundance: few
CDR3nt: TGTGCCAGCAGCCCTTTGACAGGGGTAACTGAAGCTTTCTTT; CDR3aa: CASSPLTGVTEAFF; v_gene: TRBV6-1; d_gene: TRBD1; j_gene: TRBJ1-1; len: 14; abundance: few
CDR3nt: TGTGCCAGCAGAAATACAGGGAGCACTAATGAAAAACTGTTTTTT; CDR3aa: CASRNTGSTNEKLFF; v_gene: TRBV12-3/TRBV12-4; d_gene: NA; j_gene: TRBJ1-4; len: 15; abundance: many
CDR3nt: TGCAGTGCTAGAGATCGGCGCGGGGGGGCTGGTGAGACCCAGTACTTC; CDR3aa: CSARDRRGGAGETQYF; v_gene: TRBV20-1; d_gene: TRBD2; j_gene: TRBJ2-5; len: 16; abundance: NA
CDR3nt: TGTGCCAGCAGCCTGGGACAGCGTATCTACTATGGCTACACCTTC; CDR3aa: CASSLGQRIYYGYTF; v_gene: TRBV5-5; d_gene: TRBD1; j_gene: TRBJ1-2; len: 15; abundance: few
CDR3nt: TGTGCCAGCAGCTTAGCGGTTCGGATAGCGGGAAACACCGGGGAGCTGTTTTTT; CDR3aa: CASSLAVRIAGNTGELFF; v_gene: TRBV7-2; d_gene: TRBD2; j_gene: TRBJ2-2; len: 18; abundance: NA
CDR3nt: TGTGCCAGCAGCAATGGGGGCGGGGAGCTGTTTTTT; CDR3aa: CASSNGGGELFF; v_gene: TRBV7-9; d_gene: NA; j_gene: TRBJ2-2; len: 12; abundance: few
CDR3nt: TGTGCCAGCAGCTCTAGGCGGGGAGCTGGGAACACTGAAGCTTTCTTT; CDR3aa: CASSSRRGAGNTEAFF; v_gene: TRBV11-2; d_gene: NA; j_gene: TRBJ1-1; len: 16; abundance: NA
CDR3nt: TGTGCCAGCAGCCACCCAGGGAACACTGAAGCTTTCTTT; CDR3aa: CASSHPGNTEAFF; v_gene: TRBV14; d_gene: NA; j_gene: TRBJ1-1; len: 13; abundance: NA
CDR3nt: TGCGCCAGCAGCCAAGTGGGACAGGGATATGGCTACACCTTC; CDR3aa: CASSQVGQGYGYTF; v_gene: TRBV4-1; d_gene: TRBD1; j_gene: TRBJ1-2; len: 14; abundance: NA
CDR3nt: TGCAGTGCCGTCGCCGCTCATCTAGCGGGAGTATTTGAGACCCAGTACTTC; CDR3aa: CSAVAAHLAGVFETQYF; v_gene: TRBV20-1; d_gene: TRBD2; j_gene: TRBJ2-5; len: 17; abundance: few
CDR3nt: TGTGCCATCAGTGAGGGACAGTACTATGGCTACACCTTC; CDR3aa: CAISEGQYYGYTF; v_gene: TRBV10-3; d_gene: NA; j_gene: TRBJ1-2; len: 13; abundance: many
CDR3nt: TGTGCCAGCCGACTAGCGGCTAGCACAGATACGCAGTATTTT; CDR3aa: CASRLAASTDTQYF; v_gene: TRBV12-3/TRBV12-4; d_gene: TRBD2; j_gene: TRBJ2-3; len: 14; abundance: few
CDR3nt: TGCAGTGCTAGTCTAGCGGGGGGGCGTACGCAGTATTTT; CDR3aa: CSASLAGGRTQYF; v_gene: TRBV20-1; d_gene: TRBD2; j_gene: TRBJ2-3; len: 13; abundance: few
CDR3nt: TGTGCCAGCAGTTCAGGTGGGAGAGCCTCCGAGCAGTACTTC; CDR3aa: CASSSGGRASEQYF; v_gene: TRBV9; d_gene: NA; j_gene: TRBJ2-7; len: 14; abundance: NA
CDR3nt: TGTGCCAGCAGCTTAACAGGAGAGCCTTCACCCCTCCACTTT; CDR3aa: CASSLTGEPSPLHF; v_gene: TRBV7-8; d_gene: NA; j_gene: TRBJ1-6; len: 14; abundance: many
CDR3nt: TGTGCCAGCAGTTTCAGAGGACAGATTAAGCCCCAGCATTTT; CDR3aa: CASSFRGQIKPQHF; v_gene: TRBV12-3/TRBV12-4; d_gene: NA; j_gene: TRBJ1-5; len: 14; abundance: NA
CDR3nt: TGTGCCAGCAGTGAGAGAACGTATGGCTACACCTTC; CDR3aa: CASSERTYGYTF; v_gene: TRBV6-1; d_gene: NA; j_gene: TRBJ1-2; len: 12; abundance: few
CDR3nt: TGTGCCAGCAGTTTTGGCGAGATCGGTCTCTATGGCTACACCTTC; CDR3aa: CASSFGEIGLYGYTF; v_gene: TRBV12-3/TRBV12-4; d_gene: NA; j_gene: TRBJ1-2; len: 15; abundance: many
CDR3nt: TGTGCGAGCCTTCGGGTGGGCGGGGAGCTGTTTTTT; CDR3aa: CASLRVGGELFF; v_gene: TRBV28; d_gene: NA; j_gene: TRBJ2-2; len: 12; abundance: many
CDR3nt: TGTGCCAGCAGTCCTCGGACAGTCCTTAGCACAGATACGCAGTATTTT; CDR3aa: CASSPRTVLSTDTQYF; v_gene: TRBV12-3/TRBV12-4; d_gene: NA; j_gene: TRBJ2-3; len: 16; abundance: many
CDR3nt: TGTGCCAGCAGTACGGGACGGCAGTTTCAAGAGACCCAGTACTTC; CDR3aa: CASSTGRQFQETQYF; v_gene: TRBV2; d_gene: NA; j_gene: TRBJ2-5; len: 15; abundance: NA
CDR3nt: TGTGCCAACTCGGACAGGGCTAGGAATGGCTACACCTTC; CDR3aa: CANSDRARNGYTF; v_gene: TRBV12-3/TRBV12-4; d_gene: TRBD1; j_gene: TRBJ1-2; len: 13; abundance: many